The rows below give T cell receptor beta chains drawn from one sample of a study of T cell repertoires in cytomegalovirus infection. Antigens of these TCRs are unknown. MiXCR, applied by TCRdb to the reads, yields one record per CDR3 protein. This sample has just under 500,000 distinct CDR3 sequences; around a third occur once, and the top ten carry 15% to 20%. The sequences come from cultured PBMCs, collected from culture after CMV antigen stimulation. The receptors come from a human donor in good health (CMV status not recorded). Some clones in this sample may be carry-over from other donors' samples. Each CDR3 is given with its conserved first and last residue. The D gene is left open where the match is weak. For some rows the clone size is stated as once, few or many, or as a class when expanded; others skip it.

>NA|TRBJ1-5|TRBV3-1|NA
CASSQGQGYQPQHF
TGTGCCAGCAGCCAAGGGCAGGGCTATCAGCCCCAGCATTTT
>TRBD1|TRBJ2-7|TRBV7-8|NA
CASSTRTGVDYEQYF
TGTGCCAGCAGCACCCGGACAGGGGTGGACTACGAGCAGTACTTC
>TRBD2|TRBJ2-3|TRBV7-9|many
CASSWRTSGSTDTQYF
TGTGCCAGCAGCTGGCGGACTAGCGGGAGCACAGATACGCAGTATTTT
>TRBD2|TRBJ2-7|TRBV19|NA
CASSIGGLAYEQYF
TGTGCCAGTAGTATAGGTGGACTAGCCTACGAGCAGTACTTC
>NA|TRBJ2-2|TRBV7-6|few
CASSLQSGTGELFF
TGTGCCAGCAGCTTACAATCTGGCACCGGGGAGCTGTTTTTT
>TRBD1|TRBJ2-1|TRBV12-3/TRBV12-4|NA
CASSPRQGPSYNEQFF
TGTGCCAGCAGTCCGAGACAGGGGCCGTCCTACAATGAGCAGTTCTTC
>NA|TRBJ2-3|TRBV20-1|NA
CSATGRGSTDTQYF
TGCAGTGCTACCGGAAGGGGTAGCACAGATACGCAGTATTTT
>NA|TRBJ2-1|TRBV12-3/TRBV12-4|NA
CASRSLYEQFF
TGTGCCAGCAGATCTCTATATGAGCAGTTCTTC
>TRBD2|TRBJ2-2|TRBV7-8|few
CASSASSGTSGELFF
TGTGCCAGCAGCGCCTCTAGCGGGACATCCGGGGAGCTGTTTTTT
>TRBD2|TRBJ2-2|TRBV5-4|NA
CASSLFGGSHTGELFF
TGTGCCAGCAGCTTGTTTGGCGGGAGCCACACCGGGGAGCTGTTTTTT
>TRBD2|TRBJ2-1|TRBV25-1|many
CASSRTGGAYNEQFF
TGTGCCAGCAGTCGGACGGGAGGTGCCTACAATGAGCAGTTCTTC
>TRBD2|TRBJ2-7|TRBV10-3|once
CAISDPTSASSYEQYF
TGTGCCATCAGTGACCCGACTAGCGCGAGCTCCTACGAGCAGTACTTC
>NA|TRBJ2-3|TRBV12-3/TRBV12-4|few
CASSRIGGDTQYF
TGTGCCAGCAGCCGAATCGGGGGAGATACGCAGTATTTT
>TRBD2|TRBJ2-1|TRBV7-9|many
CASSSGSYNEQFF
TGTGCCAGCAGTAGCGGGAGCTACAATGAGCAGTTCTTC
>NA|TRBJ2-1|TRBV7-3|few
CASSPQLSRGWNEQFF
TGTGCCAGCAGCCCCCAGCTTTCCCGGGGGTGGAATGAGCAGTTCTTC
>TRBD2|TRBJ2-2|TRBV6-2/TRBV6-3|few
CASSSNLAGVTGELFF
TGTGCCAGCAGTTCCAATCTAGCGGGAGTCACCGGGGAGCTGTTTTTT
>NA|TRBJ1-1|TRBV27|NA
CASSPGSGGEAFF
TGTGCCAGCAGTCCAGGCTCGGGAGGTGAAGCTTTCTTT
>NA|TRBJ2-7|TRBV28|NA
CASLGGFPYEQYF
TGTGCCAGTCTTGGAGGATTTCCCTACGAGCAGTACTTC
>TRBD2|TRBJ2-5|TRBV4-3|few
CASSPGSGDGETQYF
TGCGCCAGCAGCCCCGGGAGCGGGGATGGGGAGACCCAGTACTTC
>TRBD2|TRBJ2-1|TRBV10-3|NA
CAIHTSGNYNEQFF
TGTGCCATCCACACTAGCGGCAACTACAATGAGCAGTTCTTC
>NA|TRBJ2-5|TRBV4-3|once
CASSLTLLETQYF
TGCGCCAGCAGCCTTACCTTATTGGAGACCCAGTACTTC
>TRBD2|TRBJ2-3|TRBV29-1|NA
CSVAASGLTDTQYF
TGCAGCGTTGCGGCTAGCGGGCTCACAGATACGCAGTATTTT
>TRBD1|TRBJ1-6|TRBV4-3|few
CASSYGTVTSESYNSPLHF
TGCGCCAGCAGCTACGGGACAGTGACATCAGAATCCTATAATTCACCCCTCCACTTT
>NA|TRBJ2-1|TRBV9|NA
CASSVGGGERLYNEQFF
TGTGCCAGCAGCGTAGGCGGGGGCGAGAGGCTTTACAATGAGCAGTTCTTC
>NA|TRBJ1-3|TRBV28|once
CASSLYTATSGNTIYF
TGTGCCAGCAGTTTATACACAGCTACCTCTGGAAACACCATATATTTT
>NA|TRBJ2-6|TRBV7-9|once
CASSTPWGFSGANVLTF
TGTGCCAGCAGCACCCCCTGGGGTTTCTCTGGGGCCAACGTCCTGACTTTC
>NA|TRBJ1-4|TRBV12-3/TRBV12-4|NA
CASTVRQRREKLFF
TGTGCCAGCACCGTGAGACAAAGGCGCGAAAAACTGTTTTTT
>NA|TRBJ2-4|TRBV7-2|NA
CASSLMGNIQYF
TGTGCCAGCAGCTTAATGGGGAACATTCAGTACTTC
>NA|TRBJ2-1|TRBV29-1|few
CSVEGKRWAVDEQFF
TGCAGCGTTGAAGGAAAGCGGTGGGCCGTGGATGAGCAGTTCTTC
>NA|TRBJ2-1|TRBV7-2|many
CASRASYLNEQFF
TGTGCCAGCAGGGCTAGTTACTTGAATGAGCAGTTCTTC
>NA|TRBJ2-3|TRBV10-3|NA
CAIRAEPGTDTQYF
TGTGCCATCAGAGCGGAGCCGGGGACAGATACGCAGTATTTT
>NA|TRBJ1-5|TRBV10-3|NA
CATKTSNQPQHF
TGTGCCACGAAGACGAGCAATCAGCCCCAGCATTTT
>TRBD2|TRBJ2-5|TRBV7-2|many
CASSSFTWEGIQETQYF
TGTGCCAGCAGCTCCTTCACTTGGGAGGGCATACAAGAGACCCAGTACTTC
>TRBD2|TRBJ2-1|TRBV11-2|few
CASSANSGAYNEQFF
TGTGCCAGCAGCGCAAATAGCGGGGCCTACAATGAGCAGTTCTTC
>NA|TRBJ2-5|TRBV4-3|many
CASSQGRGQQETQYF
TGCGCCAGCAGCCAAGGGAGGGGACAGCAAGAGACCCAGTACTTC
>TRBD2|TRBJ2-1|TRBV20-1|once
CSAGGISGSSYNEQFF
TGCAGTGCTGGAGGTATTAGCGGGAGCTCCTACAATGAGCAGTTCTTC
>NA|TRBJ2-5|TRBV5-4|NA
CASSPWKGSTQETQYF
TGTGCCAGCAGCCCCTGGAAGGGGTCGACCCAAGAGACCCAGTACTTC
>NA|TRBJ1-1|TRBV6-1|NA
CASSAWALMNTEAFF
TGTGCCAGCAGTGCCTGGGCACTTATGAACACTGAAGCTTTCTTT
>NA|TRBJ2-1|TRBV19|few
CASSTLRGLLFFDNEQFF
TGTGCCAGTAGTACACTCCGGGGCCTACTCTTTTTCGACAATGAGCAGTTCTTC
>TRBD2|TRBJ2-7|TRBV7-2|many
CASSLALLAGGYEQYF
TGTGCCAGCAGCTTAGCGTTGTTAGCGGGAGGTTACGAGCAGTACTTC
>NA|TRBJ2-3|TRBV6-2/TRBV6-3|NA
CATAPGAHTDTQYF
TGTGCCACCGCCCCCGGGGCTCACACAGATACGCAGTATTTT
>NA|TRBJ1-2|TRBV7-6|NA
CASSLSAGVGYGYTF
TGTGCCAGCAGCTTATCAGCGGGAGTCGGCTATGGCTACACCTTC
>TRBD2|TRBJ2-7|TRBV19|few
CASRFGTSETYEQYF
TGTGCCAGTAGGTTCGGGACTAGCGAGACCTACGAGCAGTACTTC
>TRBD2|TRBJ2-1|TRBV10-2|NA
CASSPTSGWENEQFF
TGCGCCAGCAGTCCGACTAGCGGGTGGGAGAATGAGCAGTTCTTC
>NA|TRBJ2-7|TRBV7-3|NA
CASSPNRGYEQYF
TGTGCCAGCAGCCCCAACCGGGGATACGAGCAGTACTTC
>TRBD2|TRBJ2-1|TRBV7-2|few
CASSSGLAGGPHNEQFF
TGTGCCAGCAGCTCGGGACTAGCGGGAGGGCCCCACAATGAGCAGTTCTTC
>TRBD1|TRBJ1-2|TRBV7-8|NA
CASSYRDRENYGYTF
TGTGCCAGCAGCTACCGGGACAGGGAGAACTATGGCTACACCTTC
>NA|TRBJ1-1|TRBV7-2|few
CASSAPGQNTEAFF
TGTGCCAGCAGCGCCCCGGGGCAGAACACTGAAGCTTTCTTT
>TRBD2|TRBJ2-1|TRBV6-1|few
CASSAPAGGRGHEQFF
TGTGCCAGCAGTGCCCCAGCGGGCGGGAGAGGGCATGAGCAGTTCTTC
>NA|TRBJ2-7|TRBV7-2|many
CASSLADSYEQYF
TGTGCCAGCAGCTTAGCGGATTCCTACGAGCAGTACTTC
>NA|TRBJ2-1|TRBV7-2|few
CASSLMQTEQFF
TGTGCCAGCAGCTTGATGCAGACGGAGCAGTTCTTC
>NA|TRBJ1-2|TRBV12-3/TRBV12-4|few
CASRPREGLGGYTF
TGTGCCAGCAGACCCCGGGAGGGGCTAGGTGGCTACACCTTC
>TRBD2|TRBJ2-1|TRBV6-2/TRBV6-3|few
CASRPGGSSYNEQFF
TGTGCCAGCAGGCCCGGGGGGAGCTCCTACAATGAGCAGTTCTTC